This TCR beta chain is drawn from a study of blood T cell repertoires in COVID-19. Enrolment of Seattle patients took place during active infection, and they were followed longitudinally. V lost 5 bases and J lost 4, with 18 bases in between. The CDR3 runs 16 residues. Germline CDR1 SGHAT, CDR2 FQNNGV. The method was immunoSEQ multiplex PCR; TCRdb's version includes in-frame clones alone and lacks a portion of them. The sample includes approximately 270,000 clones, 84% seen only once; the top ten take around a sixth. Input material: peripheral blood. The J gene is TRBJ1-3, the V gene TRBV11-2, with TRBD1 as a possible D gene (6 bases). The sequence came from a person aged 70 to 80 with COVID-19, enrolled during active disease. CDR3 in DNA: TGTGCCAGCAGCCCTTCCAGGGGAGGGAGAGGAAACACCATATATTTT. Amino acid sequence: CASSPSRGGRGNTIYF.